The next 15 T cell receptor beta chains were all read from a single sample in a study of response to subunit inactivated influenza vaccine. TCRdb redid the calling of the RT-PCR reads with MiXCR, one entry per CDR3 protein. The data hold 200,000 to 250,000 distinct CDR3 sequences, with roughly an eighth observed a single time. Sequenced here: non-naive T cells sorted from PBMCs, sampled around two weeks before vaccination. These receptors originate from a man between 50 and 59 years old who received an inactivated influenza vaccine.

This clonotype was seen more than once but under ten times. This chain links TRBV7-9 with TRBJ1-2; D unclear. Per germline, CDR1 SEHNR and CDR2 FQNEAQ (reference sequence). CDR3 size: 17 residues. Trimming took off 0 bases at V and 7 bases at J, with 21 bases between the two ends. CDR3 loop: CASSLALAVAIPAGYTF. The CDR3 bases are TGTGCCAGCAGCTTAGCGTTGGCAGTCGCAATACCGGCTGGCTACACCTTC.

This clonotype has ten or more counts. The chain has TRBV12-3 or TRBV12-4 and TRBJ2-5; perhaps TRBD1 as D (6 bases). The V gene lost 5 bases and the J gene lost 1 base, with 14 bases spanning the gap. The CDR3 is 15 amino acids. This CDR3 is CASSASQGIQETQYF. In DNA, the CDR3 is TGTGCCAGCAGTGCATCCCAGGGGATCCAAGAGACCCAGTACTTC.

J is TRBJ2-3 and V is TRBV7-2; tentative D call: TRBD1 (6 bases). Per germline, CDR1 SGHTA and CDR2 FQGNSA. CDR3 length: 13 amino acids. Trimming removed 5 bases from V and 8 bases from J, with 14 bases in between. The CDR3: CASSPPSRGTQYF. The CDR3 region has the DNA TGTGCCAGCAGCCCCCCCAGCAGGGGTACGCAGTATTTT.

This clonotype was seen at least ten times. J is TRBJ2-3 and V is TRBV20-1; TRBD2 aligns across 7 bases. The CDR3 is 13 residues long. Per germline, CDR1 DFQATT and CDR2 SNEGSKA (reference sequence). The trim removed 6 bases at V and 4 bases at J, leaving 7 bases unmatched. The CDR3 DNA follows: TGCAGTGCGGGAGGGACCGCGCCAGATACGCAGTATTTT. Protein: CSAGGTAPDTQYF.

The chain carries TRBV7-2 and TRBJ2-7; D is uncertain. Germline V gene sequence: CDR1 SGHTA, CDR2 FQGNSA. The CDR3 contains 16 residues. Between the trimmed V and J ends, which lost 0 bases and 5 bases, there was a span of 17 bases. The CDR3 spells CASSLAFPIGLHEQYF. The CDR3 nucleotides are TGTGCCAGCAGCTTAGCCTTTCCCATCGGCCTACACGAGCAGTACTTC.

There are many counts of this clonotype. The chain employs TRBV12-3 or TRBV12-4 and TRBJ2-3, with TRBD1 as a possible D gene (6 bases). The CDR3 has 14 residues. V lost 5 bases and J 6 bases, leaving 15 bases between the germline ends. In DNA, the CDR3 is TGTGCCAGCAGTCTTACAGGGTTTAGGGATACGCAGTATTTT. As protein: CASSLTGFRDTQYF.

This clonotype has only a few counts. The J gene is TRBJ1-2, the V gene TRBV7-8; no definite D call. Germline V lookup: CDR1 SGHVS, CDR2 FQNEAQ. This CDR3 has 14 residues. Deletions cut 4 bases from V and 4 bases from J, with 13 bases between. CDR3 sequence: CASSYRDSSYGYTF. The CDR3 DNA reads TGTGCCAGCAGCTACCGGGATTCGAGCTATGGCTACACCTTC.

In this sample, this clonotype turned up a few times. V and J are TRBV20-1 and TRBJ2-3, with TRBD2 matching 8 bases. This CDR3 has 15 amino acids. Unmatched junction bases numbered 4, after V lost 0 bases and J lost 2 bases. Germline V lookup: CDR1 DFQATT, CDR2 SNEGSKA (reference sequence). The CDR3 DNA is TGCAGTGCTAGAGATTTCGGGGGGGCCACAGATACGCAGTATTTT. Its protein is CSARDFGGATDTQYF.

The chain couples TRBV7-2 to TRBJ2-2, with a tentative D call TRBD2 (5 bases). The V end lost 5 bases, the J end lost 5 bases, and 12 bases lay between the germline ends. This CDR3 has 14 residues. Per germline, CDR1 SGHTA and CDR2 FQGNSA. CDR3 region: CASSRVGGTGELFF. For the CDR3, the DNA is TGTGCCAGCAGCCGCGTGGGCGGGACCGGGGAGCTGTTTTTT.

This clonotype was observed a few times. J is TRBJ1-6 and V is TRBV6-5, with D possibly TRBD1 on 6 matching bases. Germline lookup yields CDR1 MNHEY and CDR2 SVGAGI. The V and J ends lost 1 base and 10 bases respectively, with 14 bases between them. The CDR3 runs 15 residues. The CDR3 here is CASSYLRTVSSPLHF. The CDR3 coding sequence is TGTGCCAGCAGTTACTTAAGGACAGTGAGCTCACCCCTCCACTTT.

The CDR3 DNA follows: TGTGCCAGCAGACTGGGCGGGGGGGCCCCCGGCGGGGAGCTGTTTTTT. Translated, it gives CASRLGGGAPGGELFF. This chain connects TRBV28 to TRBJ2-2; 9 nucleotides align to TRBD2. This CDR3 comprises 16 residues. Germline assignment: CDR1 MDHEN and CDR2 SYDVKM. The V gene end was trimmed by 6 bases and the J gene end by 7 bases; junction bases not matched to a gene: 12.

This clonotype occurred a few times. The V call is TRBV7-2, the J call TRBJ2-5; D perhaps matches TRBD1 (6 bases). This CDR3 is built from 16 residues. The V and J ends lost 1 base and 5 bases respectively, with 17 bases between them. Looked up from germline, CDR1 is SGHTA and CDR2 is FQGNSA. The DNA of the CDR3 is TGTGCCAGCAGCTTAGTGCTTGGCAGGGGTGTGGAGACCCAGTACTTC. The encoded protein is CASSLVLGRGVETQYF.

This clonotype was counted between two and nine times. The CDR3 loop reads CASSLRGSNSPLHF. CDR3 DNA: TGCGCCAGCAGCTTGAGGGGAAGTAATTCACCCCTCCACTTT. V and J are TRBV5-1 and TRBJ1-6; D might be TRBD1 (5 bases). Germline assignment: CDR1 SGHRS and CDR2 YFSETQ. The CDR3 contains 14 residues. Trimming took off 1 base at V and 6 bases at J, with 8 bases between the two ends.

This clonotype came up many times. The rearrangement uses TRBV7-9 and TRBJ1-4, with TRBD1 matching over 10 bases. CDR1 is SEHNR, CDR2 FQNEAQ, per germline (reference sequence). Germline trimming cut 8 bases from V and 1 base from J; bases unmatched to any gene: 7. The CDR3 is 16 residues long. The CDR3, as DNA: TGTGCCAGCTGTGGACAGGGGGGCAGAACTAATGAAAAACTGTTTTTT. Translation: CASCGQGGRTNEKLFF.

This clonotype has more than one count but fewer than ten. V gene TRBV7-2 combines with J gene TRBJ2-1; 10 bases line up with TRBD2. J gave up 12 bases and V 6 bases, and 5 bases lay outside the gene matches. The germline V gene encodes CDR1 SGHTA and CDR2 FQGNSA. This CDR3 has 12 residues. The DNA of the CDR3 is TGTGCCAGCAGTACGAGCGGGAGGGGGCAGTTCTTC. Translating gives CASSTSGRGQFF.